The rows below give T cell receptor beta chains drawn from one sample of a study of graft-versus-host responses after intestinal transplantation. This table comes from immunoSEQ multiplex PCR, and its TCRdb copy is limited to in-frame clones, with some not included. The sample shows about 8,200 clones, nearly 95% of them seen only once. Sequences were derived from PBMCs, sampled 11 days after intestinal transplantation. The source is a human patient who received an intestinal transplant, so some T cells may come from the graft donor. Both conserved end residues are part of each CDR3. Only part of the rows carry a size: once, few, many, or a class if the clone is expanded.

clone_size: NA; v_call: TRBV30; j_call: TRBJ2-3; cdr3_aa: CAWSVSFRGGGTSTDTQYF
clone_size: NA; v_call: TRBV2; j_call: TRBJ2-7; cdr3_aa: CASREGSSWPGEQYF
clone_size: NA; v_call: TRBV6-1; j_call: TRBJ2-1; cdr3_aa: CASSEWDRASYNEQFF
clone_size: once; v_call: TRBV7-9; j_call: TRBJ2-7; cdr3_aa: CASSLGRGAPPFSYEQYF
clone_size: NA; v_call: TRBV4-1; j_call: TRBJ1-4; cdr3_aa: CASSQVGEDEKLFF
clone_size: NA; v_call: TRBV28; j_call: TRBJ1-2; cdr3_aa: CASSLEAPRGYTF
clone_size: NA; v_call: TRBV28; j_call: TRBJ2-7; cdr3_aa: CASSFIVGDRGHEQYF
clone_size: NA; v_call: TRBV5-1; j_call: TRBJ1-2; cdr3_aa: CASSFFTKGAPGYGYTF
clone_size: NA; v_call: TRBV5-6; j_call: TRBJ2-1; cdr3_aa: CASSFGQGREQFF
clone_size: NA; v_call: TRBV2; j_call: TRBJ2-3; cdr3_aa: CASSEAGREGPDTQYF
clone_size: NA; v_call: TRBV4-3; j_call: TRBJ1-2; cdr3_aa: CASSQLAANYGYTF
clone_size: once; v_call: TRBV10-3; j_call: TRBJ2-3; cdr3_aa: CAISEGQGVPTDTQYF
clone_size: once; v_call: TRBV14; j_call: TRBJ2-6; cdr3_aa: CASSQDPVTRHSPWGANVLTF
clone_size: NA; v_call: TRBV7-2; j_call: TRBJ2-5; cdr3_aa: CASSRTSEWETQYF
clone_size: NA; v_call: TRBV18; j_call: TRBJ1-6; cdr3_aa: CASSPTDRTYNSPLHF
clone_size: NA; v_call: TRBV27; j_call: TRBJ1-4; cdr3_aa: CASSLTIYNEKLFF
clone_size: NA; v_call: TRBV11-3; j_call: TRBJ2-2; cdr3_aa: CASSLAPRESTGELFF
clone_size: NA; v_call: TRBV2; j_call: TRBJ2-3; cdr3_aa: CASSETGRTDTQYF
clone_size: once; v_call: TRBV6-5; j_call: TRBJ1-2; cdr3_aa: CASSSFDRVKGYTF
clone_size: NA; v_call: TRBV7-6; j_call: TRBJ2-7; cdr3_aa: CASSLGGGRTGSYEQYF
clone_size: NA; v_call: TRBV7-9; j_call: TRBJ2-7; cdr3_aa: CASSLQGGDEQYF
clone_size: once; v_call: TRBV9; j_call: TRBJ1-1; cdr3_aa: CASSVEAGGRAFF
clone_size: NA; v_call: TRBV6-5; j_call: TRBJ1-6; cdr3_aa: CASSYSRQGASPLHF
clone_size: NA; v_call: TRBV7-2; j_call: TRBJ1-1; cdr3_aa: CASTLGQTNTEAFF
clone_size: NA; v_call: TRBV28; j_call: TRBJ1-2; cdr3_aa: CASQGADYGYTF
clone_size: NA; v_call: TRBV21-1; j_call: TRBJ2-1; cdr3_aa: CASSKGPRGDPSSEQFF
clone_size: NA; v_call: TRBV4-1; j_call: TRBJ1-1; cdr3_aa: CASSQAVNTEAFF
clone_size: NA; v_call: TRBV5-6; j_call: TRBJ2-2; cdr3_aa: CASSLGPGPGELFF
clone_size: NA; v_call: TRBV5-1; j_call: TRBJ2-5; cdr3_aa: CASSLGTAGGRETQYF
clone_size: NA; v_call: TRBV7-8; j_call: TRBJ2-7; cdr3_aa: CASSPIAGGITYEQYF
clone_size: NA; v_call: TRBV5-4; j_call: TRBJ1-1; cdr3_aa: CASSWDRGLMNTEAFF
clone_size: few; v_call: TRBV6-6; j_call: TRBJ1-6; cdr3_aa: CASNGQGGSPLHF
clone_size: NA; v_call: TRBV7-9; j_call: TRBJ2-7; cdr3_aa: CASSPGQNPSYEQYF
clone_size: NA; v_call: TRBV13; j_call: TRBJ2-3; cdr3_aa: CASSSDRERDTQYF
clone_size: once; v_call: TRBV7-3; j_call: TRBJ2-1; cdr3_aa: CASSLGLAGQDEQFF
clone_size: NA; v_call: TRBV7-9; j_call: TRBJ1-2; cdr3_aa: CASSDRDRHNYGYTF
clone_size: NA; v_call: TRBV2; j_call: TRBJ1-5; cdr3_aa: CASSGYLDRVNQPQHF
clone_size: NA; v_call: TRBV27; j_call: TRBJ1-4; cdr3_aa: CASSPEGYVGEKLFF
clone_size: NA; v_call: TRBV7-3; j_call: TRBJ1-2; cdr3_aa: CASSLRAGGNYGYTF
clone_size: NA; v_call: TRBV7-9; j_call: TRBJ2-3; cdr3_aa: CASSTCLMQAGVFTDTQYF
clone_size: NA; v_call: TRBV5-6; j_call: TRBJ2-1; cdr3_aa: CASSGQGEQFF
clone_size: NA; v_call: TRBV5-4; j_call: TRBJ2-1; cdr3_aa: CASSYRRFVFYEQFF
clone_size: NA; v_call: TRBV7-9; j_call: TRBJ1-1; cdr3_aa: CASSLGAGTGGPFF
clone_size: NA; v_call: TRBV30; j_call: TRBJ1-5; cdr3_aa: CAWSVGSLVAGFGNQPQHF
clone_size: NA; v_call: TRBV5-1; j_call: TRBJ2-1; cdr3_aa: CASSLWAGVYNEQFF
clone_size: NA; v_call: TRBV5-1; j_call: TRBJ1-3; cdr3_aa: CASRPTGSTAQAGGNTIYF
clone_size: once; v_call: TRBV6-6; j_call: TRBJ2-2; cdr3_aa: CASMEGTGELFF
clone_size: NA; v_call: TRBV4-1; j_call: TRBJ1-5; cdr3_aa: CASSPFGGASNQPQHF
clone_size: NA; v_call: TRBV28; j_call: TRBJ2-3; cdr3_aa: CATHEGAGGTDTQYF
clone_size: once; v_call: TRBV6-5; j_call: TRBJ2-7; cdr3_aa: CASKNRCYEQYF
clone_size: NA; v_call: TRBV19; j_call: TRBJ2-3; cdr3_aa: CASSMKWEGRGTDTQYF
clone_size: NA; v_call: TRBV25-1; j_call: TRBJ2-7; cdr3_aa: CASSEAGRGRSGQYF
clone_size: NA; v_call: TRBV28; j_call: TRBJ2-3; cdr3_aa: CASSYGDSTDTQYF
clone_size: NA; v_call: TRBV27; j_call: TRBJ2-7; cdr3_aa: CASSFGGQGYEQYF